This TCR beta chain was identified in a study of blood T cell repertoires in COVID-19. The length of the CDR3 is 15 residues. Germline-derived CDR1 and CDR2 are MNHEY and SVGAGI. V was shortened by 7 bases and J by 6 bases, with 18 bases between the two germline ends. Generated by immunoSEQ multiplex PCR, the TCRdb table keeps only in-frame clones and is missing some. The sample holds around 200,000 clones; 90% are singletons and the top ten take roughly 0.56%. The chain uses TRBV6-5 and TRBJ2-2; D remains unclear. The material sequenced was peripheral blood. The receptor was derived from a man aged 45 to 65 with acute or convalescent COVID-19. The CDR3 here is CASIRPPQEAGELFF. The CDR3 nucleotides are TGTGCCAGCATCCGCCCTCCCCAGGAAGCCGGGGAGCTGTTTTTT.